The entry below describes one TCR beta chain. The sample comes from a study of cytomegalovirus exposure and HLA in healthy donors. The CDR3 contains 13 residues. Germline CDR1 reads SEHNR; CDR2 reads FQNEAQ (reference sequence). The V end was cut by 2 bases, the J end by 3 bases, with 7 bases between. The PCR employed 60 Vbeta primers together with 13 Jbeta primers. Data came from immunoSEQ multiplex PCR; TCRdb stores just in-frame clones and leaves some out. The top ten clones hold 6.5% to 7% of a sample with about 130,000 clones, 79% of them seen once. V gene TRBV7-9 combines with J gene TRBJ1-1; D is ambiguous. The sequencing input was PBMCs. The TCR comes from a man aged 35 to 55 in good health and CMV-seropositive. CDR3: CASSLSGYTEAFF. CDR3 nucleotide sequence: TGTGCCAGCAGCTTATCGGGGTACACTGAAGCTTTCTTT. The full variable domain, in which reference TRBV7-9 and TRBJ1-1 provide the parts outside the CDR3, is DTGVSQNPRHKITKRGQNVTFRCDPISEHNRLYWYRQTLGQGPEFLTYFQNEAQLEKSRLLSDRFSAERPKGSFSTLEIQRTEQGDSAMYLCASSLSGYTEAFFGQGTRLTVV.